This is a list of T cell receptor beta chains from one sample in a study of cytomegalovirus exposure and HLA in healthy donors. The repertoire was sequenced with immunoSEQ multiplex PCR; TCRdb's copy has only in-frame clones and lacks some. There are a few hundred thousand clones in the sample; approximately 90% occur only once, and 0.9% to 1.1% lies in the top ten. The source material was PBMCs. The receptors were sampled from a woman under 30 in good health and CMV-seronegative. CDR3s include the opening cysteine and the closing phenylalanine or tryptophan. A D gene is named only where the DNA matches it firmly. Expanded clones are given a class, and other clones once, few, many or no size at all.

>TRBV13|TRBD1|TRBJ1-5|.
CASSPGTANQPQHF
TGTGCCAGCAGCCCCGGGACAGCGAATCAGCCCCAGCATTTT
>TRBV14|TRBD1|TRBJ2-5|.
CASSPRDRPTETQYF
TGTGCCAGCAGCCCGAGGGACAGGCCAACAGAGACCCAGTACTTC
>TRBV7-2|.|TRBJ2-3|.
CASSLAGSSTDTQYF
TGTGCCAGCAGCTTAGCGGGGAGTAGCACAGATACGCAGTATTTT
>TRBV25-1|TRBD1|TRBJ2-7|.
CASRRQGISYEQYF
TGTGCCAGCAGACGACAGGGAATCTCCTACGAGCAGTACTTC
>TRBV6-1|.|TRBJ2-4|.
CASSESGVHIQYF
TGTGCCAGCAGTGAGTCAGGTGTGCACATTCAGTACTTC
>TRBV18|TRBD2|TRBJ2-3|many
CASSPPSGGLYDTQYF
TGTGCCAGCTCACCCCCCAGCGGGGGGTTATACGATACGCAGTATTTT
>TRBV7-8|TRBD1|TRBJ2-5|.
CASSFTGVETQYF
TGTGCCAGCAGCTTTACAGGGGTTGAGACCCAGTACTTC
>TRBV10-3|.|TRBJ2-3|.
CAISDPPNSPDTQYF
TGTGCCATCAGTGATCCCCCGAACAGCCCAGATACGCAGTATTTT
>TRBV4-2|.|TRBJ2-7|.
CASSQDLGGYEQYF
TGTGCCAGCAGCCAAGATCTGGGGGGTTACGAGCAGTACTTC
>TRBV20-1|TRBD1|TRBJ2-7|.
CSALQGAEQYF
TGCAGTGCTCTTCAGGGGGCCGAGCAGTACTTC
>TRBV6-5|.|TRBJ1-2|.
CASTVGGSSGYTF
TGTGCCAGCACCGTCGGGGGGTCCAGTGGCTACACCTTC
>TRBV13|.|TRBJ2-3|few
CASRSRGFSTDTQYF
TGTGCCAGCAGATCGCGGGGTTTTTCCACAGATACGCAGTATTTT
>TRBV7-9|TRBD2|TRBJ2-3|.
CSSIQGLAPSNTQYF
TGTTCCAGCATCCAGGGACTAGCCCCCTCGAATACGCAGTATTTT
>TRBV7-2|TRBD1|TRBJ2-7|.
CASSFGQGASYEQYF
TGTGCCAGCAGCTTCGGACAGGGGGCATCATACGAGCAGTACTTC
>TRBV4-1|TRBD1|TRBJ2-7|.
CASSQDLTGGMAYEQYF
TGCGCCAGCAGCCAAGATCTTACAGGGGGTATGGCCTACGAGCAGTACTTC
>TRBV13|TRBD1|TRBJ1-2|.
CASSLEPGQGHYGYTF
TGTGCCAGCAGCCTCGAACCGGGACAGGGGCACTATGGCTACACCTTC
>TRBV6-1|.|TRBJ1-4|.
CAGQTSRSGGEKLFF
TGTGCCGGACAAACCTCCCGATCGGGTGGTGAAAAACTGTTTTTT
>TRBV7-2|TRBD2|TRBJ2-1|.
CASRPGLAGYNEQFF
TGTGCCAGCAGACCGGGACTAGCGGGCTACAATGAGCAGTTCTTC
>TRBV9|TRBD2|TRBJ2-5|.
CASSGTSAREETQYF
TGTGCCAGCAGCGGGACTAGCGCCAGGGAAGAGACCCAGTACTTC
>TRBV11-2|.|TRBJ1-5|once
CASSLAGYSNQPQHF
TGTGCCAGCAGCTTAGCAGGGTATAGCAATCAGCCCCAGCATTTT
>TRBV4-2|TRBD2|TRBJ2-4|.
CASSQEPSGGARAKNIQYF
TGTGCCAGCAGCCAAGAACCTAGCGGGGGGGCCAGGGCCAAAAACATTCAGTACTTC
>TRBV4-2|.|TRBJ1-3|.
CASSQAATTGSSGNTIYF
TGTGCCAGCAGCCAAGCGGCTACTACAGGGAGCTCTGGAAACACCATATATTTT
>TRBV5-1|.|TRBJ2-3|.
CASSRGTSTDTQYF
TGCGCCAGCAGCCGGGGTACTTCCACAGATACGCAGTATTTT
>TRBV5-1|.|TRBJ1-1|.
CASSPWEPHTEAFF
TGCGCCAGCAGCCCTTGGGAGCCTCACACTGAAGCTTTCTTT
>TRBV7-8|TRBD1|TRBJ2-7|.
CASSLAITGASYEQYF
TGTGCCAGCAGCTTAGCGATAACAGGGGCGTCCTACGAGCAGTACTTC
>TRBV5-6|.|TRBJ1-2|.
CASSPPPNPNYGYTF
TGTGCCAGCAGCCCACCCCCTAACCCTAACTATGGCTACACCTTC
>TRBV5-6|.|TRBJ2-3|once
CASSRRTVLYTDTQYF
TGTGCCAGCAGCAGGAGGACAGTACTTTACACAGATACGCAGTATTTT
>TRBV7-9|.|TRBJ1-6|.
CSSSQTGSVNSPLHF
TGTTCCAGCAGCCAAACAGGGTCGGTGAATTCACCCCTCCACTTT
>TRBV15|TRBD1|TRBJ1-5|.
CATSREGGGNQPQHF
TGTGCCACCAGCAGGGAAGGGGGCGGCAATCAGCCCCAGCATTTT
>TRBV5-1|TRBD2|TRBJ2-7|.
CASSSTSGGAYEQYF
TGCGCCAGCAGCTCAACTAGCGGGGGGGCCTACGAGCAGTACTTC
>TRBV29-1|TRBD1|TRBJ2-5|.
CSMTGGQETQYF
TGCAGCATGACAGGGGGACAAGAGACCCAGTACTTC
>TRBV11-2|TRBD1|TRBJ1-4|.
CASSLAPTGVRKLFF
TGTGCCAGCAGCTTGGCCCCGACAGGGGTGCGCAAACTGTTTTTT
>TRBV4-3|TRBD1|TRBJ1-1|.
CASSQGQGNTEAFF
TGCGCCAGCAGCCAGGGACAGGGCAACACTGAAGCTTTCTTT
>TRBV2|.|TRBJ1-1|.
CASSEGRGLNTEAFF
TGTGCCAGCAGTGAAGGTCGGGGGTTGAACACTGAAGCTTTCTTT
>TRBV2|.|TRBJ2-7|.
CAISRDTPYEQYF
TGTGCCATCAGTCGGGACACTCCCTACGAGCAGTACTTC
>TRBV4-2|TRBD1|TRBJ1-1|.
CASSQEEGAGGNTEAFF
TGTGCCAGCAGCCAAGAGGAGGGGGCAGGAGGGAACACTGAAGCTTTCTTT
>TRBV11-3|TRBD1|TRBJ2-7|.
CASSLVVVFGQEPYEQYF
TGTGCCAGCAGCTTAGTCGTCGTGTTCGGACAGGAACCCTACGAGCAGTACTTC
>TRBV19|TRBD1|TRBJ1-2|.
CASSSTGDQISYGYTF
TGTGCCAGTAGTTCTACAGGGGACCAAATAAGCTATGGCTACACCTTC
>TRBV6-1|.|TRBJ2-3|.
CASSESEVSTDTQYF
TGTGCCAGCAGTGAATCAGAGGTTAGCACAGATACGCAGTATTTT
>TRBV9|.|TRBJ2-3|.
CASSLGGTSTDTQYF
TGTGCCAGCAGCCTCGGCGGCACTAGCACAGATACGCAGTATTTT
>TRBV5-1|TRBD2|TRBJ2-5|.
CASRSGGPWETQYF
TGCGCCAGCCGAAGCGGGGGGCCCTGGGAGACCCAGTACTTC
>TRBV29-1|.|TRBJ2-3|.
CSVSSGSDTQYF
TGCAGCGTGTCAAGCGGCTCGGATACGCAGTATTTT
>TRBV5-1|.|TRBJ2-7|.
CASSLASLSTEQYF
TGCGCCAGCAGCTTGGCTAGCCTCTCAACCGAGCAGTACTTC
>TRBV6-1|TRBD1|TRBJ2-7|.
CASSLTGTGGYEQYF
TGTGCCAGCAGTCTTACGGGGACAGGGGGCTACGAGCAGTACTTC
>TRBV7-2|TRBD2|TRBJ2-2|.
CASSLGGSLSTGELFF
TGTGCCAGCAGCTTAGGCGGGAGCTTGAGTACCGGGGAGCTGTTTTTT
>TRBV15|TRBD1|TRBJ2-4|.
CATKKGAGQGQNIQYF
TGTGCCACCAAGAAGGGGGCTGGGCAGGGTCAAAACATTCAGTACTTC
>TRBV5-6|.|TRBJ2-5|.
CASSRIVPGVGARETQYF
TGTGCCAGCAGCAGAATAGTACCAGGGGTCGGGGCGAGGGAGACCCAGTACTTC
>TRBV4-3|TRBD1|TRBJ1-6|.
CASSPGQAISQENSSPLHF
TGCGCCAGCAGCCCGGGACAGGCAATCAGTCAAGAGAATAGTTCACCCCTCCACTTT
>TRBV29-1|TRBD2|TRBJ2-7|.
CSVVPGLVSYEQYF
TGCAGCGTCGTACCGGGACTAGTGTCGTACGAGCAGTACTTC
>TRBV9|.|TRBJ1-3|.
CASSRAPVGNTIYF
TGTGCCAGCAGCCGAGCCCCCGTTGGAAACACCATATATTTT
>TRBV19|.|TRBJ1-2|.
CASSGKLGRQADYGYTF
TGTGCCAGTAGTGGAAAATTAGGTAGACAGGCCGACTATGGCTACACCTTC
>TRBV5-1|.|TRBJ1-2|.
CASSLAKGGDNYGYTF
TGCGCCAGCAGCTTGGCCAAGGGAGGCGACAACTATGGCTACACCTTC
>TRBV7-2|.|TRBJ1-1|.
CASSRRILGGVKENTEAFF
TGTGCCAGCAGCAGGAGGATCCTTGGGGGGGTAAAGGAGAACACTGAAGCTTTCTTT
>TRBV27|.|TRBJ2-6|.
CASSLVYSGANVLTF
TGTGCCAGCAGTTTAGTATACTCTGGGGCCAACGTCCTGACTTTC
>TRBV5-1|.|TRBJ1-4|.
CASSGVGHEKLFF
TGCGCCAGCAGCGGCGTGGGGCATGAAAAACTGTTTTTT
>TRBV4-1|.|TRBJ1-4|.
CASSQRSNEKLFF
TGCGCCAGCAGCCAGCGGTCTAATGAAAAACTGTTTTTT
>TRBV4-3|TRBD2|TRBJ2-5|.
CASSLGLAETQYF
TGCGCCAGCAGCCTGGGACTAGCGGAGACCCAGTACTTC
>TRBV6-5|.|TRBJ1-1|.
CASSYSYSRDTEAFF
TGTGCCAGCAGTTACTCCTACTCCCGGGACACTGAAGCTTTCTTT
>TRBV30|.|TRBJ2-3|.
CAWRRDGEGDTQYF
TGTGCCTGGCGGCGGGACGGCGAGGGGGATACGCAGTATTTT